This TCR beta chain stems from a study of blood T cell repertoires in COVID-19. Study-level information: The United States, Italy and Spain supplied acute and convalescent COVID-19 samples.

Data came from immunoSEQ multiplex PCR; TCRdb stores just in-frame clones and leaves some out. The sample shows tens of thousands of clones, roughly nine tenths of them seen only once. CDR3 length: 14 residues. The V gene's germline CDR1 is SGHNT and CDR2 YYREEE (reference sequence). The V end lost 4 bases, the J end lost 9 bases, and 14 bases lay between the germline ends. The TCR sequence derives from a middle-aged man with COVID-19, enrolled during active disease. The chain joins TRBV5-4 to TRBJ1-6; maybe TRBD1 (5 bases). What was sequenced was peripheral blood. CDR3 sequence reads: CASSPQGMRSPLHF. The CDR3, as DNA: TGTGCCAGCAGCCCCCAGGGCATGCGTTCACCCCTCCACTTT.